These T cell receptor beta chains were read from a single sample in a study of blood T cell repertoires in COVID-19. Clones were sequenced by immunoSEQ multiplex PCR, and TCRdb holds only the in-frame ones, with some missing. The sample lists about 33,000 clones, 78% occurring once. Sequencing used peripheral blood. Receptor source: a man older than 75 with acute or convalescent COVID-19. Both conserved end residues are part of each CDR3. Each record gives: V gene, clone size, D gene, J gene, CDR3 protein, CDR3 DNA. A D gene is named only where the DNA matches it firmly. Not every row has a clone size; where given, it reads once, few, many or a size class.

TRBV6-5	.	.	TRBJ1-3	CASYSSGNTIYF	TGTGCCAGCTACAGCTCTGGAAACACCATATATTTT
TRBV5-5	.	TRBD1	TRBJ2-7	CASSLAPPGQGIGYEQYF	TGTGCCAGCAGCTTGGCCCCCCCGGGACAGGGAATCGGCTACGAGCAGTACTTC
TRBV2	.	.	TRBJ2-5	CASSRDWDQETQYF	TGTGCCAGCAGTAGGGACTGGGACCAAGAGACCCAGTACTTC
TRBV10-2	few	.	TRBJ1-4	CASTGGEKLFF	TGCGCCAGCACTGGGGGGGAAAAACTGTTTTTT
TRBV7-8	.	TRBD1	TRBJ2-2	CASSLTARGITTGELFF	TGTGCCAGCAGCTTAACGGCCAGGGGGATAACCACCGGGGAGCTGTTTTTT
TRBV24-1	.	TRBD1	TRBJ2-6	CATRGPGQARSGANVLTF	TGTGCCACCAGGGGACCGGGACAGGCCCGCTCTGGGGCCAACGTCCTGACTTTC
TRBV6-5	.	.	TRBJ1-4	CASRSQEPNEKLFF	TGTGCCAGCAGGTCACAGGAGCCGAATGAAAAACTGTTTTTT
TRBV5-1	.	TRBD2	TRBJ2-3	CASSPPSGSSDTQYF	TGCGCCAGCAGCCCCCCTAGCGGATCGTCGGATACGCAGTATTTT
TRBV7-8	.	.	TRBJ2-5	CASSLSTGTQYF	TGTGCCAGCAGCTTGAGTACAGGGACCCAGTACTTC
TRBV12-3/TRBV12-4	.	.	TRBJ1-5	CASSSNQPQHF	TGTGCCAGCAGTTCTAATCAGCCCCAGCATTTT
TRBV7-9	.	.	TRBJ1-2	CASSLNGRDYGYTF	TGTGCCAGCAGCTTAAACGGGCGGGACTATGGCTACACCTTC
TRBV5-4	.	.	TRBJ2-7	CASSSEGAQYF	TGTGCCAGCAGCTCGGAGGGGGCGCAGTACTTC
TRBV18	.	TRBD1	TRBJ2-7	CASSPGQGSREQYF	TGTGCCAGCTCACCGGGACAGGGGTCACGCGAGCAGTACTTC
TRBV30	.	TRBD2	TRBJ2-1	CAWRPSGGAENNEQFF	TGTGCCTGGAGGCCCAGCGGGGGGGCCGAAAACAATGAGCAGTTCTTC
TRBV4-2	.	TRBD1	TRBJ1-4	CASSQTLGTGDEKLFF	TGTGCCAGCAGCCAGACTTTAGGGACAGGGGATGAAAAACTGTTTTTT
TRBV29-1	.	.	TRBJ2-5	CSVAVGGVKETQYF	TGCAGCGTCGCGGTAGGAGGGGTAAAGGAGACCCAGTACTTC
TRBV5-4	.	.	TRBJ2-7	CASSSGGVRWAYEQYF	TGTGCCAGCAGCTCTGGCGGGGTGAGGTGGGCCTACGAGCAGTACTTC
TRBV7-2	.	.	TRBJ1-2	CASSFYRTHYGYTF	TGTGCCAGCAGCTTCTACAGGACCCACTATGGCTACACCTTC
TRBV27	.	TRBD2	TRBJ2-1	CASSGYSGGAGNEQFF	TGTGCCAGCAGTGGGTATAGCGGGGGGGCGGGCAATGAGCAGTTCTTC
TRBV7-8	.	TRBD2	TRBJ2-5	CASSLRSGGVGETQYF	TGTGCCAGCAGCTTACGTAGCGGGGGGGTGGGAGAGACCCAGTACTTC
TRBV2	.	.	TRBJ1-2	CASSSTATYGYTF	TGTGCCAGCAGTTCGACAGCGACGTATGGCTACACCTTC
TRBV14	.	.	TRBJ2-3	CASSFRGSTQYF	TGTGCCAGCAGCTTTAGAGGAAGTACGCAGTATTTT
TRBV4-3	.	TRBD1	TRBJ2-2	CASSQDRQGALSTGELFF	TGCGCCAGCAGCCAAGATCGGCAGGGGGCTTTAAGCACCGGGGAGCTGTTTTTT
TRBV19	.	.	TRBJ1-5	CASSYGSFSNQPQHF	TGTGCCAGTAGCTATGGGAGTTTTAGCAATCAGCCCCAGCATTTT
TRBV7-9	once	.	TRBJ1-5	CASSFLDQPQHF	TGTGCCAGCAGCTTTTTAGATCAGCCCCAGCATTTT
TRBV7-2	.	TRBD1	TRBJ1-1	CASSGQGYTEAFF	TGTGCCAGCAGCGGACAGGGTTACACTGAAGCTTTCTTT
TRBV19	.	.	TRBJ1-1	CASSERLLTEAFF	TGTGCCAGTAGTGAACGACTGCTGACTGAAGCTTTCTTT
TRBV2	.	TRBD1	TRBJ1-5	CASSGGTGTQPQHF	TGTGCCAGCAGTGGCGGGACAGGGACTCAGCCCCAGCATTTT
TRBV7-2	.	.	TRBJ2-3	CASSSKTGDTQYF	TGTGCCAGCAGCTCCAAAACAGGGGATACGCAGTATTTT
TRBV6-1	.	TRBD2	TRBJ2-3	CASSDFGGGAINTQYF	TGTGCCAGCAGTGACTTTGGCGGGGGGGCAATAAATACGCAGTATTTT
TRBV10-2	.	TRBD1	TRBJ1-5	CASSEFRGQNLNQPQHF	TGCGCCAGCAGTGAGTTCAGGGGGCAAAACCTCAATCAGCCCCAGCATTTT
TRBV1	few	.	TRBJ1-5	CTNPYSPGQARNQPQHF	TGCACCAACCCCTACTCCCCGGGACAGGCCCGCAATCAGCCCCAGCATTTT
TRBV30	.	.	TRBJ2-3	CAWSSGQPSTDTQYF	TGTGCCTGGAGTTCTGGACAACCAAGCACAGATACGCAGTATTTT
TRBV3-1/TRBV3-2	.	.	TRBJ2-2	CASSLRSQTGELFF	TGTGCCAGCAGCCTAAGGTCACAGACCGGGGAGCTGTTTTTT
TRBV4-1	.	.	TRBJ1-3	CASSQEWTSGNTIYF	TGCGCCAGCAGCCAAGAATGGACTTCTGGAAACACCATATATTTT
TRBV5-1	.	.	TRBJ2-4	CASSSTGGDGNIQYF	TGCGCCAGCAGCTCTACCGGCGGGGACGGAAACATTCAGTACTTC
TRBV7-2	few	.	TRBJ1-6	CASSLVYISSYNSPLHF	TGTGCCAGCAGCTTAGTGTACATAAGCTCCTATAATTCACCCCTCCACTTT
TRBV12-5	.	.	TRBJ1-1	CASGQGNMNTEAFF	TGTGCTAGTGGTCAGGGTAATATGAACACTGAAGCTTTCTTT
TRBV19	.	TRBD1	TRBJ2-3	CASRDRGGDTQYF	TGTGCCAGCCGGGACAGGGGGGGAGATACGCAGTATTTT
TRBV27	once	.	TRBJ2-2	CASSNTPGPGELFF	TGTGCCAGCAGTAACACCCCAGGTCCCGGGGAGCTGTTTTTT
TRBV10-3	.	TRBD1	TRBJ1-1	CAISDLLDRPMNTEAFF	TGTGCCATCAGTGACCTCTTGGACAGGCCTATGAACACTGAAGCTTTCTTT
TRBV7-9	.	.	TRBJ2-7	CASSQSGVRSYEQYF	TGTGCCAGCAGTCAATCAGGGGTTAGGTCCTACGAGCAGTACTTC
TRBV25-1	once	TRBD1	TRBJ2-2	CASSGDRRPSGGELFF	TGTGCCAGCAGTGGGGACAGGAGACCCTCGGGGGGGGAGCTGTTTTTT
TRBV2	.	.	TRBJ2-1	CASSGRLADNEQFF	TGTGCCAGCAGTGGCCGGCTAGCCGACAATGAGCAGTTCTTC
TRBV3-1/TRBV3-2	.	.	TRBJ2-6	CASRPRDTGANVLTF	TGTGCCAGCAGACCCAGGGATACAGGGGCCAACGTCCTGACTTTC
TRBV29-1	.	.	TRBJ2-2	CSGVDRQDTGELFF	TGCAGCGGAGTCGACAGGCAGGACACCGGGGAGCTGTTTTTT
TRBV4-1	once	TRBD1	TRBJ1-2	CASSQNRGLYGYTF	TGCGCCAGCAGCCAAAACAGGGGCTTATATGGCTACACCTTC
TRBV5-5	.	.	TRBJ1-2	CASSLGRAGTYYGYTF	TGTGCCAGCAGCTTGGGCCGAGCAGGGACATACTATGGCTACACCTTC
TRBV11-1	once	TRBD2	TRBJ2-2	CASSTSGGAGGELFF	TGTGCCAGCAGCACTAGCGGGGGGGCAGGCGGGGAGCTGTTTTTT
TRBV7-3	once	TRBD1	TRBJ1-1	CASSWATGENTEAFF	TGTGCCAGCAGCTGGGCGACAGGGGAGAACACTGAAGCTTTCTTT
TRBV11-2	.	TRBD1	TRBJ2-6	CASSSGTGGLNLGANVLTF	TGTGCCAGCAGCTCCGGGACAGGTGGGCTGAACCTTGGGGCCAACGTCCTGACTTTC
TRBV3-1/TRBV3-2	.	.	TRBJ1-4	CASSQDVRGGEKLFF	TGTGCCAGCAGCCAAGATGTCAGGGGTGGTGAAAAACTGTTTTTT
TRBV6-5	once	.	TRBJ2-3	CASSLSQGLADTQYF	TGTGCCAGCAGCCTTAGCCAGGGGTTGGCAGATACGCAGTATTTT